Listed below are T cell receptor beta chains from one sample, sequenced in a study of CD8 T cells in ankylosing spondylitis. Each CDR3 protein gets one entry after TCRdb re-called the 5' RACE reads with MiXCR. The sample includes approximately 400,000 distinct CDR3 sequences, 25% to 30% of them seen just once. The sample taken for sequencing was blood, either unsorted or a sorted T cell fraction (not recorded which). Every receptor here comes from a male donor with ankylosing spondylitis. CDR3s include the opening cysteine and the closing phenylalanine or tryptophan. A D gene is named only where the DNA matches it firmly. Some rows have no size entry. The others give once, few or many, or a class for an expanded clone.

j_call,v_call,clone_size,d_call,cdr3_aa,cdr3_nt
TRBJ2-1,TRBV12-3/TRBV12-4,NA,NA,CASSGTPFDQQFF,TGTGCCAGCTCCGGGACTCCGTTTGATCAGCAGTTCTTC
TRBJ2-1,TRBV2,NA,NA,CASSEGGVTNEQFF,TGTGCCAGCAGTGAGGGGGGAGTGACAAATGAGCAGTTCTTC
TRBJ2-1,TRBV3-1,few,NA,CATSLELVHEQFF,TGTGCCACCTCGTTGGAGTTGGTGCATGAGCAGTTCTTC
TRBJ2-1,TRBV11-2,many,NA,CASSSRRGGSSYNEQFF,TGTGCCAGCAGCTCGCGACGGGGTGGCAGCTCCTACAATGAGCAGTTCTTC
TRBJ1-6,TRBV28,NA,NA,CASSYPDRYNSPLHF,TGTGCCAGCAGTTACCCGGACAGATATAATTCACCCCTCCACTTT
TRBJ1-1,TRBV18,NA,TRBD1,CASSPNLGTANTEAFF,TGTGCCAGCTCACCTAACCTCGGGACAGCGAACACTGAAGCTTTCTTT
TRBJ2-5,TRBV3-1,NA,NA,CASSRGTETQYF,TGTGCCAGCAGCCGCGGGACGGAGACCCAGTACTTC
TRBJ2-3,TRBV29-1,many,TRBD1,CSVAGQVSADTQYF,TGCAGCGTTGCGGGACAGGTTTCCGCAGATACGCAGTATTTT
TRBJ2-2,TRBV4-2,NA,TRBD2,CASSPWTSGRENTGELFF,TGTGCCAGCAGCCCTTGGACTAGCGGGAGGGAGAACACCGGGGAGCTGTTTTTT
TRBJ2-1,TRBV7-2,NA,TRBD2,CASSLRGLADNEQFF,TGTGCCAGCAGCTTACGGGGACTAGCGGACAATGAGCAGTTCTTC
TRBJ2-7,TRBV15,NA,TRBD2,CATSRDPPGLAGATYEQYF,TGTGCCACCAGCAGAGACCCCCCCGGACTAGCGGGGGCCACCTACGAGCAGTACTTC
TRBJ1-5,TRBV20-1,NA,TRBD1,CSARVNTGGYAPQHF,TGCAGTGCTAGAGTCAATACAGGGGGCTACGCGCCCCAGCATTTT
TRBJ1-5,TRBV20-1,NA,TRBD1,CSASPASGRGGNQPQHF,TGCAGTGCTAGTCCAGCTTCGGGCAGGGGGGGAAATCAGCCCCAGCATTTT
TRBJ1-5,TRBV20-1,few,NA,CSARGRDSNQPQHF,TGCAGTGCTAGGGGCAGAGATAGCAATCAGCCCCAGCATTTT
TRBJ1-3,TRBV6-6,few,NA,CASSQGEGNTIYF,TGTGCCAGCAGTCAGGGAGAGGGAAACACCATATATTTT
TRBJ2-5,TRBV5-6,many,NA,CASSLAPKETQYF,TGTGCCAGCAGCTTGGCCCCAAAAGAGACCCAGTACTTC
TRBJ2-5,TRBV20-1,NA,NA,CSATVLIGETQYF,TGCAGTGCTACCGTCCTAATCGGAGAGACCCAGTACTTC
TRBJ1-6,TRBV18,many,NA,CASSPNPGDSPLHF,TGTGCCAGCTCACCAAACCCAGGGGACTCACCCCTCCACTTT
TRBJ1-5,TRBV5-1,few,NA,CASSLAGQDYQPQHF,TGCGCCAGCAGCTTGGCGGGGCAGGATTATCAGCCCCAGCATTTT
TRBJ2-7,TRBV12-3/TRBV12-4,NA,NA,CASSLRVNYEQYF,TGTGCCAGCAGTTTAAGAGTAAACTACGAGCAGTACTTC
TRBJ1-1,TRBV5-1,NA,NA,CASVYDPNNWNTEAFF,TGCGCCAGCGTTTATGACCCCAATAATTGGAACACTGAAGCTTTCTTT
TRBJ2-5,TRBV3-1,NA,NA,CASRLRVLQETQYF,TGTGCCAGCAGACTCAGGGTCCTTCAAGAGACCCAGTACTTC
TRBJ1-2,TRBV6-1,NA,TRBD1,CASRGGTGAANYGYTF,TGTGCCAGCAGGGGCGGGACAGGGGCCGCTAACTATGGCTACACCTTC
TRBJ2-7,TRBV7-9,few,NA,CASSLSAPLSYEQYF,TGTGCCAGCAGTCTAAGTGCGCCTCTTTCCTACGAGCAGTACTTC
TRBJ2-7,TRBV5-1,few,NA,CASREDRYEQYF,TGCGCCAGCAGGGAGGACAGATACGAGCAGTACTTC
TRBJ2-3,TRBV20-1,few,TRBD2,CSARLAGSTDTQYF,TGCAGTGCTCGACTAGCGGGAAGCACAGATACGCAGTATTTT
TRBJ1-3,TRBV12-3/TRBV12-4,NA,NA,CASSLARRIWEASSGNTIYF,TGTGCCAGCAGTTTAGCGCGGCGTATCTGGGAGGCTTCCTCTGGAAACACCATATATTTT
TRBJ2-7,TRBV7-2,NA,TRBD2,CASRGGSGSRYEQYF,TGTGCCAGCAGGGGGGGCAGCGGGAGTAGGTACGAGCAGTACTTC
TRBJ2-5,TRBV6-5,few,NA,CASSYSGRQRETQYF,TGTGCCAGCAGTTACTCGGGCCGACAGAGAGAGACCCAGTACTTC
TRBJ1-2,TRBV6-2/TRBV6-3,NA,NA,CASRPDGPGYTF,TGTGCCAGCAGGCCAGACGGACCTGGCTACACCTTC
TRBJ2-1,TRBV6-1,NA,NA,CASRHELGYNEQFF,TGTGCCAGCAGGCACGAACTCGGATACAATGAGCAGTTCTTC
TRBJ2-5,TRBV15,few,TRBD1,CATSRSGDSQETQYF,TGTGCCACCAGCAGATCCGGGGACAGCCAAGAGACCCAGTACTTC
TRBJ2-1,TRBV5-1,few,TRBD2,CASSFIGTSSYNEQFF,TGCGCCAGCAGCTTTATTGGGACTAGCTCCTACAATGAGCAGTTTTTC
TRBJ1-2,TRBV5-1,NA,NA,CASSPDKGRFHDYGYTF,TGCGCCAGCAGCCCCGACAAGGGGCGGTTCCACGACTATGGCTACACCTTC
TRBJ1-5,TRBV5-1,NA,NA,CASSLISRGGNQPQHF,TGCGCCAGCAGCTTGATATCAAGGGGTGGTAATCAGCCCCAGCATTTT
TRBJ2-5,TRBV12-3/TRBV12-4,NA,TRBD2,CASSRTVVLAGREGTQYF,TGTGCCAGCAGCCGCACCGTAGTCCTAGCGGGTCGGGAAGGGACCCAGTACTTC
TRBJ2-2,TRBV11-2,NA,TRBD2,CACRTSGKGKTGELFF,TGTGCCTGCCGGACTAGCGGGAAAGGGAAGACCGGGGAGCTGTTTTTT
TRBJ2-1,TRBV2,NA,NA,CASSEERSGRQFF,TGTGCCAGCAGTGAAGAAAGGTCGGGACGACAGTTCTTC
TRBJ1-5,TRBV20-1,NA,NA,CSARNRNQPQHF,TGCAGTGCTAGAAATCGGAATCAGCCCCAGCATTTT
TRBJ1-2,TRBV6-1,NA,NA,CASSEGPDVIYGYTF,TGTGCCAGCAGTGAAGGACCTGATGTGATATATGGCTACACCTTC
TRBJ1-5,TRBV10-3,once,TRBD1,CAIRIDRDQPQHF,TGTGCCATCCGAATAGACAGGGATCAGCCCCAGCATTTT
TRBJ2-5,TRBV4-1,few,NA,CASSQGAAQETQYF,TGCGCCAGCAGCCAAGGGGCGGCTCAAGAGACCCAGTACTTC
TRBJ1-2,TRBV16,NA,NA,CASSQRTLQNFYGYTF,TGTGCCAGCAGCCAGCGTACACTTCAGAACTTCTATGGCTACACCTTC
TRBJ1-1,TRBV7-9,NA,NA,CASTFDLGDTEAFF,TGTGCCAGCACCTTCGACCTAGGCGACACTGAAGCTTTCTTT
TRBJ2-2,TRBV12-3/TRBV12-4,few,NA,CASSLVGTGKTGELFF,TGTGCCAGCAGTTTAGTAGGAACAGGGAAAACCGGGGAGCTGTTTTTT
TRBJ1-1,TRBV7-8,few,NA,CASSLPRQAVAFF,TGTGCCAGCAGCTTACCGAGACAGGCGGTAGCTTTCTTT
TRBJ2-7,TRBV20-1,once,NA,CSAPDGGSSYEQYF,TGCAGTGCGCCCGATGGGGGCAGCTCCTACGAGCAGTACTTC
TRBJ2-6,TRBV11-2,NA,NA,CASKGAGANVLTF,TGTGCCAGCAAGGGGGCTGGGGCCAACGTCCTGACTTTC
TRBJ2-7,TRBV7-9,NA,TRBD2,CASSSGREASYEQYF,TGTGCCAGCAGCTCCGGGAGGGAGGCCTCCTACGAGCAGTACTTC
TRBJ2-2,TRBV2,NA,NA,CASSTSLARISAGELFF,TGTGCCAGCAGTACCAGTTTGGCCAGGATCAGCGCCGGGGAGCTGTTTTTT
TRBJ2-1,TRBV24-1,few,NA,CATSDLESYNEQFF,TGTGCCACCAGTGATTTGGAATCCTACAATGAGCAGTTCTTC
TRBJ1-5,TRBV7-2,few,NA,CASSLGGDAQPQHF,TGTGCCAGCAGCTTAGGAGGGGATGCTCAGCCCCAGCATTTT